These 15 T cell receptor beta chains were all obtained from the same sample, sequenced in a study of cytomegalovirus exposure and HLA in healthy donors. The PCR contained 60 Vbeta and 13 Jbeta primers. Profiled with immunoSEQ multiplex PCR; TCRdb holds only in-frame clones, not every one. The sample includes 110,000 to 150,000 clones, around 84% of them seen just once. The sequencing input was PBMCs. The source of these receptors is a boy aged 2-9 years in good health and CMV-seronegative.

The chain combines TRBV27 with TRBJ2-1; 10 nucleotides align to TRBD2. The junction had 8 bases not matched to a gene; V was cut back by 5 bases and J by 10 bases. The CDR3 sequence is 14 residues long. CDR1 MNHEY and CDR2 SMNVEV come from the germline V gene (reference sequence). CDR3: CASSPRTSGREQFF. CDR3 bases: TGTGCCAGCAGTCCCCGGACTAGCGGAAGAGAGCAGTTCTTC.

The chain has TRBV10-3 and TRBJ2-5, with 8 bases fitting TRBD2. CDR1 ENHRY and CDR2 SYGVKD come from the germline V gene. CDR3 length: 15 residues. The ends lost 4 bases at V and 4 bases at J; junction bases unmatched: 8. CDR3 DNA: TGTGCCATCAGTGTCTCGCGGGGGGTGGGAGAGACCCAGTACTTC. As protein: CAISVSRGVGETQYF.

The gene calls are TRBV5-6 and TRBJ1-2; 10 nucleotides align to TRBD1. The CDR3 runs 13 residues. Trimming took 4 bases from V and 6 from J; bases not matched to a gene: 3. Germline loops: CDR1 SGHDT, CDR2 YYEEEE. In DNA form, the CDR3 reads TGTGCCAGCAGCGCTGACAGGGGGCATGGCTACACCTTC. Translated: CASSADRGHGYTF.

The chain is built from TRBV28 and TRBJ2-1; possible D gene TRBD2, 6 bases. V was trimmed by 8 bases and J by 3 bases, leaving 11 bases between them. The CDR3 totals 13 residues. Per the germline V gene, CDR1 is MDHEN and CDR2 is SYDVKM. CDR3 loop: CASLGGIYNEQFF. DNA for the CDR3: TGTGCCAGCCTTGGCGGGATCTACAATGAGCAGTTCTTC.

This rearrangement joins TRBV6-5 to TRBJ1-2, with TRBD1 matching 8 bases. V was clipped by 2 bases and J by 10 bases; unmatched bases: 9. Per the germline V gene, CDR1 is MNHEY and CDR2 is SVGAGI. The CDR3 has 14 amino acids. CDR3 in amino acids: CASSYSRGQSVYTF. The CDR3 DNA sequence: TGTGCCAGCAGTTACAGCAGGGGGCAATCCGTCTACACCTTC.

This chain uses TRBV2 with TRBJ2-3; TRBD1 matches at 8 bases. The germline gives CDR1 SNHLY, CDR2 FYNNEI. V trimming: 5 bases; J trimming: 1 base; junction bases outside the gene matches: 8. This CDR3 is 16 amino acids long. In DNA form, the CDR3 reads TGTGCCAGCAGTCCTCACGGACAGGGAGGCACAGATACGCAGTATTTT. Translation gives CASSPHGQGGTDTQYF.

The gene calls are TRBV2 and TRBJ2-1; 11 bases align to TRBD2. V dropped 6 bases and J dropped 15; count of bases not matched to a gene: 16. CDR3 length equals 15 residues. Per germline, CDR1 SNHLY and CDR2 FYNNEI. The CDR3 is CASSSTSGSPHAGFF. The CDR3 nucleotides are TGTGCCAGCAGCTCCACTAGCGGGAGTCCCCACGCAGGGTTCTTC.

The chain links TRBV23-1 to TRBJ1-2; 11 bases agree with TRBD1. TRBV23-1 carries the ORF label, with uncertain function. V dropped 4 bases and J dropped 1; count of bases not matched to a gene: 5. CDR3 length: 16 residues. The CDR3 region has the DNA TGCGCCAGCAGTCCCTTCGGGACAGGGGGTAACTATGGCTACACCTTC. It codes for CASSPFGTGGNYGYTF.

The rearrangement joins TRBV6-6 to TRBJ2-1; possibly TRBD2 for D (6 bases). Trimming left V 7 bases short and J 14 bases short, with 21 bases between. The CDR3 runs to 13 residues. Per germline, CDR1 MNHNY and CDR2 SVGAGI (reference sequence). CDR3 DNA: TGTGCCAGCACCCCTGGGGGGACCGAATTAAAGTTCTTC. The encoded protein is CASTPGGTELKFF.

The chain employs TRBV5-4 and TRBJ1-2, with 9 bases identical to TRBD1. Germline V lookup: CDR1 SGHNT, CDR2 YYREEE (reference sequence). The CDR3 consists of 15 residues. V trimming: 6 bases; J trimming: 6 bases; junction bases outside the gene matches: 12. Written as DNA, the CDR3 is TGTGCCAGCACGGCCCTGGGACAGGGAAGAGATGGCTACACCTTC. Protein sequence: CASTALGQGRDGYTF.

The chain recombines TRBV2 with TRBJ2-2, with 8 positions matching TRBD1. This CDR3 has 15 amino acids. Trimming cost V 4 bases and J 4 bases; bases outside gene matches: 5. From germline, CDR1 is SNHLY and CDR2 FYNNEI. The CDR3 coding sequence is TGTGCCAGCAGTGCGGACAGGGCGGGCACCGGGGAGCTGTTTTTT. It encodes CASSADRAGTGELFF. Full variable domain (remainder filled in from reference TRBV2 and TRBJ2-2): EPEVTQTPSHQVTQMGQEVILRCVPISNHLYFYWYRQILGQKVEFLVSFYNNEISEKSEIFDDQFSVERPDGSNFTLKIRSTKLEDSAMYFCASSADRAGTGELFFGEGSRLTVL.

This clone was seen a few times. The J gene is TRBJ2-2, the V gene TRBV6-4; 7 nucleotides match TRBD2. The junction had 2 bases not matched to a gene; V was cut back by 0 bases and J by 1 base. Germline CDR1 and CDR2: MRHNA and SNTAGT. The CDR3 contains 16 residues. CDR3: CASSDSSSGNTGELFF. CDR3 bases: TGTGCCAGCAGTGACTCGTCTAGCGGGAACACCGGGGAGCTGTTTTTT.

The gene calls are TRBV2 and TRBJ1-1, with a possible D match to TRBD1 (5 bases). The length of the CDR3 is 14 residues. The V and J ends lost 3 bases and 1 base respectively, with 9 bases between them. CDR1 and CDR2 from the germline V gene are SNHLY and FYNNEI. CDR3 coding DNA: TGTGCCAGCAGTGAGGTAGGGGAGAACACTGAAGCTTTCTTT. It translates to CASSEVGENTEAFF.

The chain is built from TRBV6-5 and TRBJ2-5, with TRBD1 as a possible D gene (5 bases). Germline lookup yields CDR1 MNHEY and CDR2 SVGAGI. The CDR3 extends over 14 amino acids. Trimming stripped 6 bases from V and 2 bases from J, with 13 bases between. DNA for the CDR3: TGTGCCAGCAGAAAGGGGCGGCTTCAAGAGACCCAGTACTTC. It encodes CASRKGRLQETQYF.

The CDR3 nucleotides read TGCGCCAGCAGCCTCCCAACCAACCCTTGGACTAGGTGCGAGCAGTACTTC. Its protein is CASSLPTNPWTRCEQYF. The gene calls are TRBV5-1 and TRBJ2-7, with TRBD2 matching 7 bases. Germline CDR1 reads SGHRS; CDR2 reads YFSETQ. The CDR3 contains 17 residues. After removal of 4 bases from V and 6 bases from J, the junction contained 19 bases not matched to a gene.